These 30 T cell receptor beta chains came from one sample sequenced in a study of T cells in Graves' hyperthyroidism and ophthalmopathy. It was RNA transcripts that yielded the amplified TCR beta CDR3 regions. A set of HTBI primers served as the primers for a first-round RT-PCR of the TCR CDR3. TCRdb re-derived calls from the multiplex PCR reads in MiXCR, one entry per CDR3 protein. The sample records a few hundred thousand distinct CDR3 sequences, under 60% being singletons. Sequencing used peripheral blood or thyroid tissue (not recorded which). The receptors were gathered from a woman between 18 and 29 years old with Graves' hyperthyroidism.

This clonotype was counted a few times. The V call is TRBV2, the J call TRBJ2-5, with 8 bases matching TRBD2. The CDR3 is made up of 16 amino acids. Germline CDR1 reads SNHLY; CDR2 reads FYNNEI. Trimming cost V 2 bases and J 3 bases; bases outside gene matches: 8. CDR3 sequence: CASSEFASGLEETQYF. CDR3 in DNA: TGTGCCAGCAGTGAATTTGCTAGCGGGCTAGAAGAGACCCAGTACTTC.

This clonotype was seen once. This sequence joins TRBV7-6 and TRBJ1-4; D perhaps matches TRBD1 (5 bases). Germline CDR1 reads SGHVS; CDR2 reads FNYEAQ. Trimming left V 3 bases short and J 12 bases short, with 14 bases between. The CDR3 consists of 13 residues. CDR3 region: CASSFETATELFF. CDR3 coding DNA: TGTGCCAGCAGCTTTGAGACAGCGACGGAACTGTTTTTT.

The chain links TRBV9 to TRBJ2-7; D is possibly TRBD1 (6 bases). Trimming stripped 4 bases from V and 3 bases from J, with 17 bases between. There are 15 residues in the CDR3. Germline V gene lookup returns CDR1 SGDLS and CDR2 YYNGEE. CDR3 residues: CASSIDRRSYYEQYF. The CDR3 DNA reads as TGTGCCAGCAGCATCGACAGGCGATCCTACTACGAGCAGTACTTC. The complete variable domain, with remaining parts taken from reference TRBV9 and TRBJ2-7, reads DSGVTQTPKHLITATGQRVTLRCSPRSGDLSVYWYQQSLDQGLQFLIQYYNGEERAKGNILERFSAQQFPDLHSELNLSSLELGDSALYFCASSIDRRSYYEQYFGPGTRLTVT.

The gene calls are TRBV20-1 and TRBJ2-5, with D possibly TRBD1 on 6 matching bases. CDR3 length equals 10 residues. Germline loops: CDR1 DFQATT, CDR2 SNEGSKA (reference sequence). The V and J ends lost 7 bases and 11 bases respectively, with 14 bases between them. The CDR3 bases are TGCAGTGTGCAACCGGGACATCAGTACTTC. The encoded protein is CSVQPGHQYF.

The CDR3 nucleotides read TGTGCCAGCGAGGACAGGGCCTACGAGCAGTACTTC. This translates into CASEDRAYEQYF. The genes are TRBV7-2 and TRBJ2-7, with TRBD1 matching over 8 bases. Germline lookup yields CDR1 SGHTA and CDR2 FQGNSA. After removal of 8 bases from V and 2 bases from J, the junction contained 2 bases not matched to a gene. This CDR3 spans 12 amino acids.

The chain has TRBV7-2 and TRBJ1-3; D not certain. There are 15 residues in the CDR3. Trimming took off 3 bases at V and 6 bases at J, with 15 bases between the two ends. CDR1 and CDR2 from the germline V gene are SGHTA and FQGNSA. The CDR3 here is CASSLAGIGENTIYF. CDR3 in DNA: TGTGCCAGCAGCTTGGCGGGCATCGGGGAAAACACCATATATTTT.

This clonotype has only one observation. This CDR3 reads CASSLRTALSDTQYF. For the CDR3, the DNA is TGTGCCAGCAGCCTTCGGACAGCTCTTTCGGATACGCAGTATTTT. The chain links TRBV7-2 to TRBJ2-3; perhaps TRBD1 as D (6 bases). Per the germline V gene, CDR1 is SGHTA and CDR2 is FQGNSA. The CDR3 loop spans 15 amino acids. V was cut by 5 bases and J by 6 bases, with 18 bases left in between.

In regard to this clonotype: A much larger clone differs by one base, so this may be a read error. The genes are TRBV7-9 and TRBJ1-5, with 8 bases fitting TRBD1. CDR3 length: 14 amino acids. Germline assignment: CDR1 SEHNR and CDR2 FQNEAQ (reference sequence). With V trimmed by 6 bases and J by 3 bases, 4 bases remained unmatched. CDR3 protein: CASRGTGYNQPQHF. The CDR3 nucleotides read TGTGCCAGCAGAGGGACAGGTTACAATCAGCCCCAGCATTTT.

This clonotype was observed a handful of times. CDR3 nucleotides: TGTGCCAGCAGCGTAACATCAGGGTTGAATGAAAAACTGTTTTTT. Protein sequence: CASSVTSGLNEKLFF. The chain couples TRBV9 to TRBJ1-4; maybe TRBD1 (5 bases). V was shortened by 1 base and J by 5 bases, with 12 bases between the two germline ends. Germline V lookup: CDR1 SGDLS, CDR2 YYNGEE. CDR3 length equals 15 residues.

Details on this clonotype: One base away lies a much larger clone, so this may be a sequencing read error. This chain joins TRBV9 and TRBJ2-7; 8 bases line up with TRBD2. The V gene end was trimmed by 4 bases and the J gene end by 9 bases; junction bases not matched to a gene: 27. The CDR3 covers 19 residues. CDR1 and CDR2 (germline): SGDLS, YYNGEE. In DNA, the CDR3 is TGTGCCAGCAGCTTACCCGTTGCGGGAGGATTAAAGGAAATGAACGGGCAGTACTTC. As protein: CASSLPVAGGLKEMNGQYF. Combining the CDR3 with reference TRBV9 and TRBJ2-7 gives the whole variable domain DSGVTQTPKHLITATGQRVTLRCSPRSGDLSVYWYQQSLDQGLQFLIQYYNGEERAKGNILERFSAQQFPDLHSELNLSSLELGDSALYFCASSLPVAGGLKEMNGQYFGPGTRLTVT.

This clonotype was picked up many times. The genes are TRBV20-1 and TRBJ2-5; 7 bases map to TRBD1. Losses at the gene ends were 5 bases for V and 1 base for J; bases not matched to a gene: 4. Germline CDR1 reads DFQATT; CDR2 reads SNEGSKA (reference sequence). This CDR3 has 13 residues. The CDR3 loop reads CSAAQGSQETQYF. CDR3 bases: TGCAGTGCTGCACAGGGGAGCCAAGAGACCCAGTACTTC.

The CDR3 region has the DNA TGTGCCAGCAGTGAAGTTGTGACCGGTCAGCCCCAGTACTTC. Its protein product is CASSEVVTGQPQYF. J is TRBJ2-5 and V is TRBV2; D not resolved. Between the trimmed V and J ends, which lost 1 base and 9 bases, there was a span of 15 bases. Germline V gene lookup returns CDR1 SNHLY and CDR2 FYNNEI. The CDR3 is 14 amino acids.

This chain connects TRBV2 to TRBJ1-6; the D is unclear. Looked up from germline, CDR1 is SNHLY and CDR2 is FYNNEI. The CDR3 contains 14 residues. Trimming shortened V by 10 bases and J by 10 bases, and 20 bases separated the two germline ends. The DNA for the CDR3 is TGTGCCACCAGCGGACTAGTTGGCTCCTCACCCCTCCACTTT. Residues: CATSGLVGSSPLHF. Looking up the rest from reference TRBV2 and TRBJ1-6 gives the full variable domain: EPEVTQTPSHQVTQMGQEVILRCVPISNHLYFYWYRQILGQKVEFLVSFYNNEISEKSEIFDDQFSVERPDGSNFTLKIRSTKLEDSAMYFCATSGLVGSSPLHFGNGTRLTVT.

This chain uses TRBV20-1 with TRBJ2-7, with D possibly TRBD1 on 6 matching bases. The V end was cut by 6 bases, the J end by 2 bases, with 14 bases between. The CDR3 contains 13 residues. The germline V gene has CDR1 DFQATT and CDR2 SNEGSKA (reference sequence). The CDR3 spells CSATPGTTYEQYF. The CDR3 DNA is TGCAGTGCCACACCAGGGACAACCTACGAGCAGTACTTC.

This clonotype was seen at least ten times. The chain combines TRBV7-6 with TRBJ2-5; possibly TRBD1 for D (6 bases). The germline V gene encodes CDR1 SGHVS and CDR2 FNYEAQ. The CDR3 sequence is 12 residues long. V was pared by 5 bases and J by 7 bases, with 11 bases between. The CDR3 DNA follows: TGTGCCAGCAGCGGACAGAGGGGGACCCAGTACTTC. Translating gives CASSGQRGTQYF.

Turning to this clonotype: At one end, the junction sequence differs from germline, possibly due to a read error. The V and J genes are TRBV7-3 and TRBJ1-2; unclear D gene. Germline loops: CDR1 SGHTA, CDR2 FQGTGA. CDR3 length: 14 residues. CDR3 bases: TGCGCCAGCAGCCCTGTGACGGCTAACTATGGCTACACCTTC. Translation: CASSPVTANYGYTF.

This sequence joins TRBV6-6 and TRBJ2-5; the match to TRBD1 covers 8 bases. The CDR3 spans 17 residues. Per germline, CDR1 MNHNY and CDR2 SVGAGI (reference sequence). Trimming cost V 2 bases and J 3 bases; bases outside gene matches: 11. The CDR3 sequence: CASSYPLTGADKETQYF. In nucleotides, the CDR3 is TGTGCCAGCAGTTACCCGCTGACAGGGGCGGACAAAGAGACCCAGTACTTC.

This clonotype was seen just once. The chain links TRBV20-1 to TRBJ2-5, with TRBD1 identical over 10 bases. Germline V gene sequence: CDR1 DFQATT, CDR2 SNEGSKA (reference sequence). The CDR3 has 14 residues. V was pared by 6 bases and J by 2 bases, with 6 bases of the junction left unmatched. The chain's CDR3 is CSAPTGGWQETQYF. CDR3 sequence (DNA): TGCAGTGCGCCGACAGGGGGCTGGCAAGAGACCCAGTACTTC.

At least ten counts were recorded for this clonotype. The chain links TRBV12-3 or TRBV12-4 to TRBJ1-1; D is undetermined. CDR3 length: 13 residues. V lost 7 bases, J lost 4 bases, and 13 bases lay in between. The CDR3, as DNA: TGTGCCAGCAACGACCTAGGAGTCACTGAAGCTTTCTTT. It yields the protein CASNDLGVTEAFF.

This clonotype showed up just a few times. This rearrangement joins TRBV5-1 to TRBJ2-7; 7 bases are shared with TRBD2. The CDR3 has 13 amino acids. Germline CDR1 and CDR2: SGHRS and YFSETQ. Losses at the gene ends were 3 bases for V and 4 bases for J; bases not matched to a gene: 4. CDR3 in DNA: TGCGCCAGCAGCTGGGGGGGAAATTACGAGCAGTACTTC. This sequence encodes CASSWGGNYEQYF. The full variable domain, in which reference TRBV5-1 and TRBJ2-7 provide the parts outside the CDR3, is KAGVTQTPRYLIKTRGQQVTLSCSPISGHRSVSWYQQTPGQGLQFLFEYFSETQRNKGNFPGRFSGRQFSNSRSEMNVSTLELGDSALYLCASSWGGNYEQYFGPGTRLTVT.

This clonotype was observed a handful of times. V and J are TRBV5-5 and TRBJ2-7, with 7 positions matching TRBD2. Losses at the gene ends were 1 base for V and 8 bases for J; bases not matched to a gene: 9. Germline-derived CDR1 and CDR2 are SGHKS and YYEKEE (reference sequence). CDR3 length: 14 residues. CDR3 coding DNA: TGTGCCAGCAGCTTGTTTCGGGAGGTTCGACAGCAGTACTTC. Translation gives CASSLFREVRQQYF.

The CDR3 reads CASSFGAREKLFF. The DNA of the CDR3 is TGTGCCAGCAGTTTCGGGGCAAGGGAAAAACTGTTTTTT. This chain connects TRBV2 to TRBJ1-4; possibly TRBD1 for D (5 bases). The CDR3 consists of 13 residues. The germline V gene encodes CDR1 SNHLY and CDR2 FYNNEI. Trimming stripped 5 bases from V and 8 bases from J, with 12 bases between.

The chain couples TRBV25-1 to TRBJ1-6; TRBD1 agrees at 8 bases. Germline values: CDR1 MGHDK, CDR2 SYGVNS. V trimming: 4 bases; J trimming: 11 bases; junction bases outside the gene matches: 1. The CDR3 totals 12 residues. The CDR3 bases are TGTGCCAGCAGTGTGGGACAGGCACCCCTCCACTTT. This codes for CASSVGQAPLHF.

This clonotype was seen many times. This chain connects TRBV6-1 to TRBJ1-2, with a possible D match to TRBD1 (5 bases). This CDR3 has 15 residues. The V end lost 0 bases, the J end lost 10 bases, and 18 bases lay between the germline ends. Germline V gene lookup returns CDR1 MNHNS and CDR2 SASEGT. CDR3 DNA: TGTGCCAGCAGTGAAGCCTGGAGGGGCGAACGAGACTACACCTTC. Translating gives CASSEAWRGERDYTF.

This clonotype was detected only a few times. This sequence joins TRBV9 and TRBJ1-1; unclear D gene. Trimming took 4 bases from V and 0 from J, leaving 13 bases between them. The CDR3 covers 15 residues. Germline V gives CDR1 SGDLS, CDR2 YYNGEE. The CDR3 DNA sequence: TGTGCCAGCAGCCAGACGCCAGTCATGAACACTGAAGCTTTCTTT. Translation: CASSQTPVMNTEAFF.

On this clonotype: Since the CDR3 does not end with the conserved phenylalanine or tryptophan, this likely comes from a read error. The limits of the CDR3 on the DNA are not certain, so only TCRdb's listed CDR3 is given. The chain uses TRBV7-2 and TRBJ2-2. CDR1 is SGHTA, CDR2 FQGNSA, per germline. 15 amino acids form the CDR3, both terminal residues included. The CDR3 spells CASSQAGANTGEKRL.

Only a few counts were recorded for this clonotype. The genes are TRBV6-6 and TRBJ1-4; 7 bases are shared with TRBD1. With V trimmed by 0 bases and J by 6 bases, 4 bases remained unmatched. The CDR3 sequence is 15 residues long. Germline V CDR1 and CDR2: MNHNY, SVGAGI (reference sequence). This CDR3 reads CASSYSGTADEKLFF. The CDR3 bases are TGTGCCAGCAGTTACTCGGGGACAGCCGATGAAAAACTGTTTTTT.

V is TRBV10-3 and J is TRBJ2-7; perhaps TRBD1 as D (6 bases). The CDR3 runs 13 residues. With 5 bases removed from V and 5 bases from J, the gap between germline ends came to 13 bases. In germline, CDR1 is ENHRY, CDR2 SYGVKD. The CDR3: CAISPSRGDEQYF. The DNA for the CDR3 is TGTGCCATCAGTCCCTCCAGGGGCGACGAGCAGTACTTC.

This sequence joins TRBV10-3 and TRBJ1-2; D is unclear. In germline, CDR1 is ENHRY, CDR2 SYGVKD. The CDR3 length is 12 residues. V was clipped by 7 bases and J by 6 bases, with 12 bases between them. The CDR3 is CAINDGENGYTF. Written as DNA, the CDR3 is TGTGCCATCAACGACGGAGAGAATGGCTACACCTTC.

The chain has TRBV20-1 and TRBJ2-2; D is ambiguous. The CDR3 extends over 15 amino acids. CDR1 is DFQATT and CDR2 is SNEGSKA in the germline V gene (reference sequence). Trimming cost V 1 base and J 1 base, with 10 bases left between them. In DNA form, the CDR3 reads TGCAGTGCTAGAGGAGCGCGGCAGAACACCGGGGAGCTGTTTTTT. It specifies CSARGARQNTGELFF.